This paragraph covers one TCR beta chain sequence. This clonotype was found many times. The clone's antigen remains unknown. No much larger clone exists at a distance of one base, and base qualities are not known. The data derive from a study of identical twins (dated by TCRdb to between 2015 and 2016). Regarding the research as a whole: To test whether fetal clonotypes persist, the study used deep sequencing on TCR alpha and beta repertoires from monozygotic twins, unrelated adults of various ages, and cord blood. To rule out contamination, the twin experiments were replicated at different times with different library preparation protocols.

Overall results and qualifications from the work: Fewer insertions were carried by abundant cord blood beta clonotypes; a weaker similar trend was observed in young adult naive repertoires, while no such trend was observed in memory repertoires. Invariant T cells such as MAIT and iNKT could partly confound zero-insertion analyses, though diverse VJ usage argued against this for most clonotypes. Out-of-frame TCR alpha sequences shared between twins showed an excess of low generation-probability sequences compared with coincidental sharing between unrelated individuals. Out-of-frame TCR alpha sharing in monozygotic twins was systematically underestimated by recombination models, whereas sharing between unrelated individuals was in agreement with the recombination models. Because the same donors could not be followed over many years, the conclusions depended on cross-sectional statistical analysis. Excess twin sharing in beta out-of-frame sequences was weaker because fewer shared sequences lowered the signal-to-noise ratio.

The library was produced with 5' RACE. The sequencer listed for this sample is Illumina HiSeq 2000. A universal primer binding site was added through template switching, and the final cDNA carried a unique molecular identifier so that TCR cDNA molecules could be counted accurately. Specific primers in the conserved constant-segment region were used to synthesize first-strand cDNA for TCR alpha and beta chains. To control for contamination, every cDNA library carried two barcodes: a SMART-Mk sample barcode plus Illumina barcodes. Two successive PCR steps introduced TruSeq adapter sequences along with Illumina sample barcodes. The TCR alpha and beta cDNA libraries were sequenced on the Illumina HiSeq platform using custom primers. In the authors' own workflow: MiGEC processed the raw reads to extract unique molecular identifiers, while MiXCR was used to determine the CDR3 positions. Recombination models were inferred per individual with the repgenHMM and IGoR tools using an EM algorithm. Shared clonotypes were analyzed with the tcR package in R, and sharing was normalized by the product of cloneset sizes. Out-of-frame nonproductive sequences were analyzed to study raw recombination free of thymic and clonal selection effects. The public reads were reanalyzed by TCRdb: fastp trimming at Q25, MiXCR alignment, in-frame beta chains only. Each CDR3 protein gets just one entry, which takes the most common genes and DNA from the rows behind it. The V and J calls shown here were made by TCRdb, not taken from the authors' results. The table for this sample lists about 200,000 distinct CDR3 sequences; approximately 7.1% of them were counted only once. The ten largest clonotypes hold roughly 15% of the sample.

Trimming accounts for 4 bases at V and 3 bases at J, while the number of junction bases matched to no gene is 9. CDR1 and CDR2 are read off the germline V gene as MNHEY and SVGAGI. The CDR3, cysteine through phenylalanine, is 17 amino acids long. Here the CDR3 DNA is all that survives: 51 bases in frame from base 1. Every donor in the study was a healthy Caucasian. The twin cohort consisted of three pairs of female monozygotic twins, all aged roughly 18 to 29 years. Positive isolation kits from Invitrogen were used to isolate the CD4+ and CD8+ T cell populations. This same sample was also part of a study on T cells expressing NK-cell markers. Reported in the second study: Three sorted T-cell subsets (CD3+CD56+NKG2C+, CD3+CD56+NKG2C- and CD3+CD56-NKG2C+) from eight donors had their TCR beta-chain repertoires profiled. Among the eight sequenced donors, seven were HCMV-seropositive and one was HCMV-seronegative. In several experiments an anti-gammadeltaTCR antibody was added to restrict sorting to alphabetaTCR-expressing T cells. In 5 to 7 donors, the dominant CD3+CD56+NKG2C+ clonotypes were found to rank among the top 10 CD8+ clonotypes and to make up about 1.0-7.5% of CD8+ T cells. Those dominant clonotypes were again the most abundant among CD3+CD56-NKG2C+ cells in several donors, at roughly 25-65%. Whether the expanded NKG2C-expressing T cell clones were specific for HCMV antigens was left unclear. Randomly selected healthy volunteers, three men and five women, were used as the eight sequenced donors. To determine HCMV serostatus, a commercial ELISA kit was used to detect HCMV-specific IgG in serum. MIGEC was used to demultiplex reads and group the reads by UMI, and MiTCR was used to assemble and quantify clonotypes. To exclude erroneous sequences, only TCR cDNA sequences supported by at least two reads were retained. The tcR package was used for downstream repertoire analysis, with clonotypes matched between fractions based on CDR3 nucleotide sequence plus V segment. VDJmatch was used to annotate antigen specificity against VDJdb, with one amino acid substitution in CDR3 permitted.

This clonotype originated in a woman aged 18-30 years in good health. Sequencing was carried out using CD8+ T cells sorted from blood. The chain uses TRBV6-5 and TRBJ2-2, and 9 junction bases match TRBD1. In nucleotide form, the sequence is TGTGCCAGCAGTTCGGGTGGACAGGGGCGAGACACCGGGGAGCTGTTTTTT. This translates into CASSSGGQGRDTGELFF.